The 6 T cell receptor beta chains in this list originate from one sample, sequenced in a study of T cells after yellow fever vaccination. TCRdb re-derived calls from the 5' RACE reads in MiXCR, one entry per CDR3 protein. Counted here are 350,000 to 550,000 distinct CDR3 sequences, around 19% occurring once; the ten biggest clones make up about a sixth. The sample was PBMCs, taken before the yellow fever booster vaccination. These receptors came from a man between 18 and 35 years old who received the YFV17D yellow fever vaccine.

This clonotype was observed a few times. The CDR3 here is CASSPRHRGKPEAFF. Here the CDR3 DNA reads TGTGCCAGCAGCCCCCGTCACCGGGGGAAGCCTGAAGCTTTCTTT. This chain uses TRBV7-3 with TRBJ1-1; maybe TRBD1 (5 bases). This CDR3 region has 15 residues. The ends were cut back, 5 bases at V and 6 bases at J, with 19 bases in the middle. The V gene's germline CDR1 is SGHTA and CDR2 FQGTGA. Full variable domain (missing parts from reference TRBV7-3 and TRBJ1-1): GAGVSQTPSNKVTEKGKYVELRCDPISGHTALYWYRQSLGQGPEFLIYFQGTGAADDSGLPNDRFFAVRPEGSVSTLKIQRTERGDSAVYLCASSPRHRGKPEAFFGQGTRLTVV.

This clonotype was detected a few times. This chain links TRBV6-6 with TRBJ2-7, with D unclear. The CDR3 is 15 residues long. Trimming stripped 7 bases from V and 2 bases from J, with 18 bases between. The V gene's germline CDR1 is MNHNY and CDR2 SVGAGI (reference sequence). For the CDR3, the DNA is TGTGCCAGCACCCTCTCGGTTCTAACAGCCTACGAGCAGTACTTC. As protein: CASTLSVLTAYEQYF.

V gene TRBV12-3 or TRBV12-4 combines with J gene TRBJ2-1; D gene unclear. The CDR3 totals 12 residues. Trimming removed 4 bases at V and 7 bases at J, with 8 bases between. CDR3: CASSSDTNEQFF. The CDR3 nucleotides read TGTGCCAGCAGTTCTGATACGAATGAGCAGTTCTTC.

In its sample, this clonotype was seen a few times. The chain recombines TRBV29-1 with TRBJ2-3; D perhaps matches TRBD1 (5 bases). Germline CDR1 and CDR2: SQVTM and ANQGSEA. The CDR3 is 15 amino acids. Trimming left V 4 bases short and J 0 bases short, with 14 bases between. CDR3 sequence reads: CSVGRGPLSTDTQYF. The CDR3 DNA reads TGCAGCGTTGGAAGGGGCCCTCTTAGCACAGATACGCAGTATTTT.

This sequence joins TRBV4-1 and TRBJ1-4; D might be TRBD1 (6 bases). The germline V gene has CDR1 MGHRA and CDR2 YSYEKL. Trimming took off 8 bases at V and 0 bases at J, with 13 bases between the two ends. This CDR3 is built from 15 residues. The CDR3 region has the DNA TGCGCCAGCGGTCGCACAGGGACAACTAATGAAAAACTGTTTTTT. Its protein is CASGRTGTTNEKLFF.

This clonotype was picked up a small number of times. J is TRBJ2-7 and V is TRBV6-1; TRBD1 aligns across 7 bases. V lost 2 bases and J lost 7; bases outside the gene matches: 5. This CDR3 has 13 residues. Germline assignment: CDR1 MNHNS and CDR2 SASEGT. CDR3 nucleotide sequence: TGTGCCAGCAGTGAAAGACAGGGTAGGGAGCAGTACGTC. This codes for CASSERQGREQYV.